What follows are 31 T cell receptor beta chains derived from one specimen sequenced in a study of beta chain features in type 1 diabetes. Study conclusions and caveats: Patients with Type 1 diabetes showed moderately but significantly shorter TCRB CDR3s in all four CD4+ subsets.

Their target antigens are unknown. Expressed TCRB transcripts were sequenced, since all the RNA that had been isolated was reverse transcribed. Assay used: immunoSEQ multiplex PCR; TCRdb lists only in-frame clones, some missing. The sample carries about 710,000 clones, over 11% recorded once. The sequencing sample was made of naive CD4+ T cells from blood. These receptors were taken from a man aged 18 to 29 with type 1 diabetes.

The chain carries TRBV28 and TRBJ1-3; D call uncertain. The CDR3 is 14 amino acids. Germline assignment: CDR1 MDHEN and CDR2 SYDVKM. Trimming left V 7 bases short and J 2 bases short, with 12 bases between. The CDR3 DNA reads TGTGCCAGCACCACAACGGGAGCTGGAAACACCATATATTTT. It specifies CASTTTGAGNTIYF. Together with reference TRBV28 and TRBJ1-3, the CDR3 gives the full variable domain: DVKVTQSSRYLVKRTGEKVFLECVQDMDHENMFWYRQDPGLGLRLIYFSYDVKMKEKGDIPEGYSVSREKKERFSLILESASTNQTSMYLCASTTTGAGNTIYFGEGSWLTVV.

V usage is TRBV5-1 and J usage is TRBJ1-5; no clear D. Germline V lookup: CDR1 SGHRS, CDR2 YFSETQ. The CDR3 is 13 residues long. Trimming removed 0 bases from V and 3 bases from J, with 4 bases in between. The CDR3 nucleotides are TGCGCCAGCAGCTTGGGCTACAATCAGCCCCAGCATTTT. It specifies CASSLGYNQPQHF.

The V call is TRBV5-8, the J call TRBJ1-2, with D maybe TRBD1 (6 bases). Germline V gene lookup returns CDR1 SGHTS and CDR2 YDEGEE. V lost 4 bases and J 4 bases, leaving 11 bases between the germline ends. This CDR3 has 13 amino acids. DNA for the CDR3: TGTGCCAGCAGCGTACAGGGAATCTATGGCTACACCTTC. Residues: CASSVQGIYGYTF.

This clone was observed a few times. The chain links TRBV6-5 to TRBJ2-1; D call uncertain. CDR3 length: 14 amino acids. Trimming cost V 0 bases and J 3 bases, with 6 bases left between them. The germline V gene has CDR1 MNHEY and CDR2 SVGAGI. The CDR3 bases are TGTGCCAGCAGTTACTCGGCCTTCTACAATGAGCAGTTCTTC. It is translated as CASSYSAFYNEQFF.

This clone was observed a few times. The V and J genes are TRBV11-2 and TRBJ2-3; the match to TRBD2 covers 10 bases. Trimming removed 10 bases from V and 5 bases from J; junction bases left unmatched: 6. Germline CDR1 reads SGHAT; CDR2 reads FQNNGV. This CDR3 contains 13 residues. This CDR3 reads CATLLAGGDTQYF. The CDR3 region has the DNA TGTGCCACCCTTTTAGCGGGAGGAGATACGCAGTATTTT.

The chain links TRBV7-3 to TRBJ2-5, with 10 bases matching TRBD2. V dropped 2 bases and J dropped 1; count of bases not matched to a gene: 13. Germline assignment: CDR1 SGHTA and CDR2 FQGTGA. The CDR3 contains 19 residues. The CDR3 reads CASSLAGRIAGGLQETQYF. The DNA of the CDR3 is TGTGCCAGCAGCTTAGCCGGGAGAATAGCGGGGGGCCTCCAAGAGACCCAGTACTTC.

This chain uses TRBV2 with TRBJ2-2; TRBD1 agrees at 7 bases. CDR1 is SNHLY and CDR2 is FYNNEI in the germline V gene. This CDR3 is built from 15 residues. J gave up 3 bases and V 8 bases, and 9 bases lay outside the gene matches. The CDR3 DNA reads as TGTGCCAGCCGTAGGACAGGAATAGACACCGGGGAGCTGTTTTTT. Encoded protein: CASRRTGIDTGELFF.

V is TRBV11-2 and J is TRBJ2-5; D is unclear. The CDR3 contains 13 residues. V lost 5 bases and J 5 bases, leaving 12 bases between the germline ends. Germline CDR1 and CDR2: SGHAT and FQNNGV. As DNA, the CDR3 is TGTGCCAGCAGCATGAGTTCTGCGGAGACCCAGTACTTC. This translates into CASSMSSAETQYF.

This chain connects TRBV29-1 to TRBJ2-1; the match to TRBD2 covers 9 bases. The germline V gene encodes CDR1 SQVTM and CDR2 ANQGSEA. Germline trimming cut 6 bases from V and 2 bases from J; bases unmatched to any gene: 5. The CDR3 is 14 amino acids. Written as DNA, the CDR3 is TGCAGCGTAAGAGCGGGAGGACCCTACAATGAGCAGTTCTTC. This gives the protein CSVRAGGPYNEQFF.

This clone came up a few times. This rearrangement joins TRBV7-9 to TRBJ2-3; TRBD2 is a possible D gene (5 bases). The CDR3 spans 13 residues. Germline CDR1 and CDR2: SEHNR and FQNEAQ (reference sequence). Trimming removed 5 bases from V and 4 bases from J, with 10 bases in between. The CDR3: CASSLLAADTQYF. The CDR3 DNA is TGTGCCAGCAGCCTCCTAGCAGCAGATACGCAGTATTTT.

The rearrangement uses TRBV7-2 and TRBJ2-3, with D maybe TRBD2 (6 bases). The CDR3 is 16 residues long. V was trimmed by 5 bases and J by 2 bases, leaving 17 bases between them. Germline V gene data show CDR1 as SGHTA and CDR2 as FQGNSA. The CDR3 reads CASSQFGSGLTDTQYF. The CDR3 coding sequence is TGTGCCAGCAGCCAGTTCGGGAGCGGCCTCACAGATACGCAGTATTTT.

The chain carries TRBV5-1 and TRBJ1-2; D ambiguous. This CDR3 contains 15 residues. Germline V gives CDR1 SGHRS, CDR2 YFSETQ. V gave up 2 bases and J gave up 6 bases, with 17 bases separating them. The CDR3 sequence: CASSLEEPLGNGYTF. The DNA of the CDR3 is TGCGCCAGCAGCTTAGAAGAACCCCTAGGGAATGGCTACACCTTC.

This clone was seen more than once but under ten times. The chain uses TRBV30 and TRBJ2-6; D possibly corresponds to TRBD1 (6 bases). V was pared by 3 bases and J by 0 bases, with 21 bases between. CDR3 length: 19 amino acids. Germline V lookup: CDR1 GTSNPN, CDR2 SVGIG (reference sequence). The CDR3 sequence is CAWSKDSTVSSSGANVLTF. CDR3 sequence (DNA): TGTGCCTGGAGCAAGGACAGTACCGTGTCTAGCTCTGGGGCCAACGTCCTGACTTTC.

This clone was recorded only once. This chain links TRBV30 with TRBJ1-1; D may be TRBD1 (5 bases). Germline values: CDR1 GTSNPN, CDR2 SVGIG (reference sequence). Trimming stripped 0 bases from V and 0 bases from J, with 20 bases between. The CDR3 loop spans 18 amino acids. Here the CDR3 DNA reads TGTGCCTGGAGTGTAGGGTGGGGCAGGTCTAAAATGAACACTGAAGCTTTCTTT. It is translated as CAWSVGWGRSKMNTEAFF.

This chain links TRBV7-2 with TRBJ2-2; TRBD2 matches 10 bases. The trim removed 5 bases at V and 7 bases at J, leaving 16 bases unmatched. This CDR3 comprises 18 residues. Germline V gene lookup returns CDR1 SGHTA and CDR2 FQGNSA. Here the CDR3 DNA reads TGTGCCAGCAGCACCAGTCAAAAAAGCGGGAGGGTCTTCGGGGAGCTGTTTTTT. The encoded protein is CASSTSQKSGRVFGELFF.

The gene calls are TRBV7-2 and TRBJ1-1; 9 bases match TRBD1. Germline CDR1 reads SGHTA; CDR2 reads FQGNSA. The CDR3 extends over 13 amino acids. V lost 5 bases, J lost 7 bases, and 5 bases stayed unmatched. Here the CDR3 reads CASSPRTGVEAFF. DNA for the CDR3: TGTGCCAGCAGCCCCCGGACAGGGGTTGAAGCTTTCTTT.

The chain uses TRBV21-1 and TRBJ2-1; the table's D call of TRBD2 was not tested on the DNA. TRBV21-1 is listed as a pseudogene. CDR3 length equals 15 residues. The CDR3 region is CASVDPGTSSNEQFF. The CDR3 DNA follows: TGTGCCAGCGTCGACCCCGGGACTAGTAGCAATGAGCAGTTCTTC.

CDR3 sequence: CASSVDRVGNSPLHF. In nucleotides, the CDR3 is TGTGCCAGCAGTGTAGACAGGGTCGGTAATTCACCCCTCCACTTT. The rearrangement links TRBV2 to TRBJ1-6; TRBD1 aligns across 7 bases. This CDR3 has 15 residues. Germline V gene data show CDR1 as SNHLY and CDR2 as FYNNEI. J was trimmed by 6 bases and V by 4 bases; bases with no gene match: 6.

This clone was seen more than once but under ten times. The rearrangement joins TRBV5-4 to TRBJ2-1, with 7 bases fitting TRBD2. Trimming removed 9 bases from V and 0 bases from J; junction bases left unmatched: 6. Germline CDR1 and CDR2: SGHNT and YYREEE (reference sequence). The CDR3 length is 14 residues. This CDR3 reads CAISGGSSYNEQFF. The CDR3, as DNA: TGTGCCATTTCCGGGGGGAGCTCCTACAATGAGCAGTTCTTC.

The rearrangement joins TRBV5-1 to TRBJ2-2; D might be TRBD1 (5 bases). CDR3 length equals 14 residues. CDR1 is SGHRS and CDR2 is YFSETQ in the germline V gene. Trimming removed 6 bases at V and 0 bases at J, with 9 bases between. CDR3 protein: CASKQGTNTGELFF. Written as DNA, the CDR3 is TGCGCCAGCAAGCAGGGCACGAACACCGGGGAGCTGTTTTTT.

The J gene is TRBJ2-7, the V gene TRBV28; no clear D. Trimming left V 8 bases short and J 3 bases short, with 8 bases between. This CDR3 is 11 amino acids long. Looked up from germline, CDR1 is MDHEN and CDR2 is SYDVKM. This CDR3 is CASGTGYEQYF. DNA for the CDR3: TGTGCCAGCGGCACCGGCTACGAGCAGTACTTC.

The chain employs TRBV7-2 and TRBJ2-5; D is unresolved. V was pared by 0 bases and J by 0 bases, with 14 bases between. The CDR3 is made up of 17 amino acids. CDR1 and CDR2 from the germline V gene are SGHTA and FQGNSA. The CDR3 DNA follows: TGTGCCAGCAGCTTAGCGCTCTCCTGGAGCTACCAAGAGACCCAGTACTTC. Its translation is CASSLALSWSYQETQYF.

V and J are TRBV6-5 and TRBJ2-7, with no clear D. The germline V and J ends were trimmed by 5 bases and 1 base, with 6 bases remaining between them. CDR3 length: 12 amino acids. In germline, CDR1 is MNHEY, CDR2 SVGAGI. As DNA, the CDR3 is TGTGCCAGCAGTACGTATTCCTACGAGCAGTACTTC. The encoded protein is CASSTYSYEQYF.

The table lists this clone with a few counts. The rearrangement uses TRBV14 and TRBJ2-7; TRBD2 agrees at 10 bases. V was pared by 4 bases and J by 7 bases, with 10 bases of the junction left unmatched. The germline V gene has CDR1 SGHDN and CDR2 FVKESK. This CDR3 spans 15 amino acids. The CDR3 nucleotides read TGTGCCAGCAGCCTCGGGACTAGCGCGCCTAGAGAGCAGTACTTC. Translated, it gives CASSLGTSAPREQYF.

The chain recombines TRBV2 with TRBJ2-1; D not resolved. Trimming removed 0 bases at V and 7 bases at J, with 7 bases between. CDR1 SNHLY and CDR2 FYNNEI come from the germline V gene. The CDR3 is 13 residues long. Here the CDR3 DNA reads TGTGCCAGCAGTGAAGCGCGGAAAAATGAGCAGTTCTTC. The encoded protein is CASSEARKNEQFF.

The chain combines TRBV5-1 with TRBJ2-1; TRBD2 matches 14 bases. The CDR3 covers 15 residues. The germline CDR1 and CDR2 sequences are SGHRS and YFSETQ. With V trimmed by 5 bases and J by 9 bases, 7 bases remained unmatched. This chain's CDR3 is CASSRGLAGEVEQFF. Here the CDR3 DNA reads TGCGCCAGCAGTCGGGGACTAGCGGGGGAGGTTGAGCAGTTCTTC. Full variable domain (outside the CDR3, taken from reference TRBV5-1 and TRBJ2-1): KAGVTQTPRYLIKTRGQQVTLSCSPISGHRSVSWYQQTPGQGLQFLFEYFSETQRNKGNFPGRFSGRQFSNSRSEMNVSTLELGDSALYLCASSRGLAGEVEQFFGPGTRLTVL.

The chain carries TRBV30 and TRBJ2-3, with 8 bases identical to TRBD2. V lost 1 base to trimming and J lost 1 base; unmatched junction nucleotides: 7. Germline V CDR1 and CDR2: GTSNPN, SVGIG (reference sequence). This CDR3 region has 16 residues. The CDR3 is CAWSGIAGLGTDTQYF. The CDR3 nucleotides read TGTGCCTGGAGTGGGATAGCGGGACTGGGCACAGATACGCAGTATTTT.

The chain combines TRBV15 with TRBJ2-1, with 7 bases lining up with TRBD2. Germline V CDR1 and CDR2: LNHNV, YYDKDF (reference sequence). The CDR3 is 17 amino acids. V was clipped by 3 bases and J by 0 bases; unmatched bases: 8. The CDR3 loop reads CATSRESGASSYNEQFF. CDR3 coding DNA: TGTGCCACCAGCAGGGAGAGCGGGGCAAGCTCCTACAATGAGCAGTTCTTC.

The chain combines TRBV11-1 with TRBJ2-7; 11 bases align to TRBD1. Germline CDR1 is SGHAT and CDR2 is FQDESV (reference sequence). The CDR3 runs to 15 residues. V shed 2 bases and J 2 bases; nucleotides not matched to a gene: 2. CDR3 nucleotides: TGTGCCAGCAGCTTACGGGACAGGGGGACCTACGAGCAGTACTTC. Protein product: CASSLRDRGTYEQYF.

For this clone: Other nucleotide sequences from this sample produce the same CDR3. The genes are TRBV9 and TRBJ1-1; D gene ambiguous. The CDR3 loop spans 13 amino acids. Trimming shortened V by 0 bases and J by 2 bases, and 5 bases separated the two germline ends. Per germline, CDR1 SGDLS and CDR2 YYNGEE. The CDR3 region has the DNA TGTGCCAGCAGCGTAGCAGTAAACACTGAAGCTTTCTTT. Protein: CASSVAVNTEAFF. The variable domain in full, with the rest retrieved from reference TRBV9 and TRBJ1-1, is DSGVTQTPKHLITATGQRVTLRCSPRSGDLSVYWYQQSLDQGLQFLIQYYNGEERAKGNILERFSAQQFPDLHSELNLSSLELGDSALYFCASSVAVNTEAFFGQGTRLTVV.

The V and J genes are TRBV5-4 and TRBJ2-7, with 9 bases matching TRBD2. Per germline, CDR1 SGHNT and CDR2 YYREEE (reference sequence). Trimming took 2 bases from V and 1 from J; bases not matched to a gene: 4. The CDR3 extends over 15 amino acids. Here the CDR3 reads CASSFPSGASYEQYF. For the CDR3, the DNA is TGTGCCAGCAGCTTCCCTAGCGGGGCTTCCTACGAGCAGTACTTC. Drawing the rest from reference TRBV5-4 and TRBJ2-7, the complete variable domain is ETGVTQSPTHLIKTRGQQVTLRCSSQSGHNTVSWYQQALGQGPQFIFQYYREEENGRGNFPPRFSGLQFPNYSSELNVNALELDDSALYLCASSFPSGASYEQYFGPGTRLTVT.